A single sample gave rise to the 10 T cell receptor beta chains below, sequenced in a study of blood T cell repertoires in COVID-19. Measured with immunoSEQ multiplex PCR; TCRdb has only the in-frame clones, and not every one. The profile shows approximately 13,000 clones, 75% to 90% of them singletons. Material: peripheral blood. The receptors were gathered from a man in his fifties with active COVID-19.

The rearrangement links TRBV7-2 to TRBJ2-1; no reliable D call. From germline, CDR1 is SGHTA and CDR2 FQGNSA. V was cut by 7 bases and J by 4 bases, with 5 bases left in between. This CDR3 has 11 residues. CDR3 residues: CASMEYNEQFF. CDR3 in DNA: TGTGCCAGCATGGAGTACAATGAGCAGTTCTTC.

The rearrangement links TRBV28 to TRBJ1-5; D gene ambiguous. The V and J ends lost 7 bases and 11 bases respectively, with 15 bases between them. CDR1 and CDR2 (germline): MDHEN, SYDVKM. CDR3 length equals 12 residues. DNA of the CDR3: TGTGCCAGCAACCCTGCAATGAGCGCCCAGCATTTT. Amino acid sequence: CASNPAMSAQHF.

This sequence joins TRBV6-5 and TRBJ2-5; D call uncertain. This CDR3 contains 14 residues. Trimming left V 6 bases short and J 2 bases short, with 13 bases between. The germline V gene has CDR1 MNHEY and CDR2 SVGAGI. CDR3 DNA sequence: TGTGCCAGCAGCGCCCGACACTCACAAGAGACCCAGTACTTC. Its translation is CASSARHSQETQYF.

The rearrangement uses TRBV6-6 and TRBJ2-7; unclear D gene. Per the germline V gene, CDR1 is MNHNY and CDR2 is SVGAGI (reference sequence). CDR3 length: 13 amino acids. Trimming removed 5 bases at V and 8 bases at J, with 16 bases between. The CDR3 region is CASSPINPYKQYF. CDR3 DNA sequence: TGTGCCAGCAGTCCAATCAATCCTTACAAGCAGTACTTC.

In this sample, this clone turned up once. The gene calls are TRBV14 and TRBJ1-1; D is ambiguous. V lost 1 base and J 1 base, leaving 10 bases between the germline ends. The germline V gene has CDR1 SGHDN and CDR2 FVKESK. This CDR3 spans 15 amino acids. CDR3 coding DNA: TGTGCCAGCAGCCAAGGACTCTCGCCGAACACTGAAGCTTTCTTT. Translated: CASSQGLSPNTEAFF.

The chain uses TRBV12-5 and TRBJ2-5, with TRBD2 matching over 11 bases. V lost 6 bases to trimming and J lost 5 bases; unmatched junction nucleotides: 17. The CDR3 consists of 18 residues. CDR1 and CDR2 (germline): LGHNT, FRNRAP. DNA of the CDR3: TGTGCTAGTGGACCTACCCTTCATAGCGGGAGGGCAAACGAGACCCAGTACTTC. It is translated as CASGPTLHSGRANETQYF.

The chain links TRBV4-1 to TRBJ1-1, with D uncertain. Deletions cut 1 base from V and 2 bases from J, with 8 bases between. The CDR3 length is 14 residues. Germline V gene data show CDR1 as MGHRA and CDR2 as YSYEKL. This CDR3 is CASSQGQANTEAFF. The DNA of the CDR3 is TGCGCCAGCAGCCAAGGGCAGGCTAACACTGAAGCTTTCTTT.

The V gene is TRBV24-1, the J gene TRBJ2-5; TRBD2 aligns across 8 bases. V trimming: 2 bases; J trimming: 5 bases; junction bases outside the gene matches: 12. The CDR3 covers 17 residues. Germline CDR1 reads KGHDR; CDR2 reads SFDVKD. CDR3 DNA sequence: TGTGCCACCAGTGATTCCTCAGGGACTAGGCGGTATGAGACCCAGTACTTC. Translation: CATSDSSGTRRYETQYF.

V and J are TRBV14 and TRBJ2-1; 7 bases align to TRBD1. The CDR3 sequence is 13 residues long. The ends lost 4 bases at V and 7 bases at J; junction bases unmatched: 4. Per germline, CDR1 SGHDN and CDR2 FVKESK. This chain's CDR3 is CASSPQGWNEQFF. Here the CDR3 DNA reads TGTGCCAGCAGCCCACAGGGGTGGAATGAGCAGTTCTTC.

The CDR3 bases are TGTGCCAGCAGTGTGGGCGATAACAAGACCCAGTACTTC. Its translation: CASSVGDNKTQYF. The chain combines TRBV2 with TRBJ2-5; D remains unclear. The CDR3 has 13 amino acids. V was shortened by 4 bases and J by 6 bases, with 12 bases between the two germline ends. CDR1 and CDR2 (germline): SNHLY, FYNNEI.